This T cell receptor beta chain was identified in a study of T cell responses to AZD1222 COVID-19 vaccine. About the study: The study pooled second doses at about 4 or about 12 weeks.

This CDR3 spans 16 amino acids. Germline assignment: CDR1 LGHNA and CDR2 YSLEER. Trimming took 0 bases from V and 3 from J, leaving 12 bases between them. This clone was seen once. What it binds is unknown. The method was immunoSEQ multiplex PCR; TCRdb's version includes in-frame clones alone and lacks a portion of them. The sample holds around 65,000 clones; about 70% are singletons and the top ten take roughly 13%. General study points: Nearly half of the spike-specific TCRs reportedly recognize variant regions that carry no mutations. Researchers took repertoire samples only after the peak T cell response had come. Clonal diversity was possibly underestimated; the donors were predominantly white British and more often female.

The sequence was obtained from an adult in good health. The starting material was peripheral blood, obtained on day 0 of AZD1222 vaccination. V usage is TRBV4-3 and J usage is TRBJ1-3; maybe TRBD1 (6 bases). CDR3 coding DNA: TGCGCCAGCAGCCAAGATCCGGGGGCAAGTGGAAACACCATATATTTT. Its protein is CASSQDPGASGNTIYF.